A single sample gave rise to the 9 T cell receptor beta chains below, sequenced in a study of T-cell memory formation after mild COVID-19. TCRdb independently ran MiXCR on the 5' RACE reads; one entry per CDR3 protein. The data show some 410,000 distinct CDR3 sequences, about 25% seen once. The sample taken for sequencing was PBMCs or a T cell subset sorted from them (not recorded which). The source of these receptors is an adult woman who had mild COVID-19 (a few samples of this study predate the infection). Cell type and time point are not known.

The V and J genes are TRBV30 and TRBJ1-6, with 8 nucleotides matching TRBD1. V lost 6 bases, J lost 10 bases, and 11 bases stayed unmatched. CDR1 is GTSNPN and CDR2 is SVGIG in the germline V gene (reference sequence). This CDR3 contains 14 residues. This CDR3 reads CACPRGPGRSPLHF. The CDR3 DNA follows: TGTGCCTGCCCCAGGGGGCCGGGACGATCACCCCTCCACTTT.

This clonotype came up a few times. J is TRBJ1-1 and V is TRBV12-3 or TRBV12-4, with 7 bases that match TRBD1. CDR3 length: 14 residues. V lost 2 bases to trimming and J lost 7 bases; unmatched junction nucleotides: 7. The CDR3 nucleotides are TGTGCCAGCAGTTTACCCTGGAGGGGGCTTGAAGCTTTCTTT. The encoded protein is CASSLPWRGLEAFF.

The rearrangement links TRBV28 to TRBJ2-4; D might be TRBD2 (5 bases). The V end was cut by 5 bases, the J end by 1 base, with 21 bases between. The CDR3 extends over 18 amino acids. Germline values: CDR1 MDHEN, CDR2 SYDVKM. The CDR3 spells CASSLRGGPVMAKNIQYF. The CDR3 DNA reads TGTGCCAGCAGTCTGCGTGGAGGACCTGTAATGGCCAAAAACATTCAGTACTTC.

Only a few counts were recorded for this clonotype. This chain connects TRBV20-1 to TRBJ2-7; 8 bases align to TRBD2. The V gene end was trimmed by 5 bases and the J gene end by 6 bases; junction bases not matched to a gene: 18. Germline V CDR1 and CDR2: DFQATT, SNEGSKA (reference sequence). The CDR3 is made up of 16 amino acids. As DNA, the CDR3 is TGCAGTGCTTACACGACTTCCGGGACTAGTCGATTCGAGCAGTACTTC. Residues: CSAYTTSGTSRFEQYF.

This clonotype appeared a few times. The chain joins TRBV15 to TRBJ2-3; 10 nucleotides line up with TRBD2. The CDR3 consists of 20 residues. Trimming at V came to 5 bases and at J to 2 bases, leaving 19 bases not matched to a gene. Germline V CDR1 and CDR2: LNHNV, YYDKDF (reference sequence). CDR3 region: CATSPVKWISGRTNTDTQYF. The CDR3 region has the DNA TGTGCCACCAGCCCCGTCAAATGGATTAGCGGGAGGACGAACACAGATACGCAGTATTTT.

This rearrangement joins TRBV5-6 to TRBJ2-1, with TRBD1 matching over 10 bases. The CDR3 spans 15 residues. V shed 4 bases and J 9 bases; nucleotides not matched to a gene: 10. Germline V gene data show CDR1 as SGHDT and CDR2 as YYEEEE. For the CDR3, the DNA is TGTGCCAGCAGCCCCTGCGACAGGGGGCACGGTGAGCAGTTCTTC. This sequence encodes CASSPCDRGHGEQFF.

This clonotype was detected many times. This sequence joins TRBV28 and TRBJ2-7; tentatively, D is TRBD1 or TRBD2 (5 bases each). The CDR3 runs to 11 residues. Trimming stripped 4 bases from V and 10 bases from J, with 11 bases between. CDR1 is MDHEN and CDR2 is SYDVKM in the germline V gene. CDR3 nucleotides: TGTGCCAGCAGTTCCGACGGGGCACAGTACTTC. It yields the protein CASSSDGAQYF.

This clonotype has a single count. The chain links TRBV3-1 to TRBJ2-7; D is unclear. V lost 1 base and J lost 2, with 15 bases in between. CDR1 is LGHDT and CDR2 is YNNKEL in the germline V gene (reference sequence). The CDR3 is 16 amino acids. The CDR3 here is CASSQGIGRFAYEQYF. The DNA for the CDR3 is TGTGCCAGCAGCCAAGGGATTGGCAGGTTCGCCTACGAGCAGTACTTC.

This clonotype was detected a few times. The CDR3 nucleotides read TGTGCCAGCAGCAACCTAGTCCTACCGGGACTAGCGGGGGTAAGCACAGATACGCAGTATTTT. Protein: CASSNLVLPGLAGVSTDTQYF. The V and J genes are TRBV11-2 and TRBJ2-3, with 14 bases lining up with TRBD2. The CDR3 is 21 residues long. V gave up 5 bases and J gave up 0 bases; unmatched junction bases: 16. Per the germline V gene, CDR1 is SGHAT and CDR2 is FQNNGV.